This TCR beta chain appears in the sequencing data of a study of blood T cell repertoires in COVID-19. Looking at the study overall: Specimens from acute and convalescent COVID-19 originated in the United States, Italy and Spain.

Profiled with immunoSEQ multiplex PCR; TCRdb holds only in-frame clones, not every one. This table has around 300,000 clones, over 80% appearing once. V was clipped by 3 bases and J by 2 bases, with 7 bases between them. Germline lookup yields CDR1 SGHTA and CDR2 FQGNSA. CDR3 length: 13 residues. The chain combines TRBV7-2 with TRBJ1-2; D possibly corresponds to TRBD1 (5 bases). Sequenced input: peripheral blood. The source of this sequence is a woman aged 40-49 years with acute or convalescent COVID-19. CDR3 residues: CASSFQGNYGYTF. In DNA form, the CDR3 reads TGTGCCAGCAGCTTCCAGGGAAACTATGGCTACACCTTC.